This T cell receptor (beta chain) was retrieved from a study of CD8+ T cells in alopecia areata. Study background: Tofacitinib ran 6 to 18 months, followed by 6 months off drug. Whole-study results and caveats: Affected lesional scalp, above all in alopecia totalis/universalis, was more clonal than normal scalp. Scalp specimens additionally yield sequences from normal skin's resident alphabeta T cells.

Comment on this clone: Antigen specificity is unknown.

Alopecia areata patients provided lesional scalp punch biopsies and peripheral blood. Following extraction, RNA underwent reverse transcription to cDNA, which served as the sequencing template. Profiled with immunoSEQ multiplex PCR; TCRdb holds only in-frame clones, not every one. The sample lists around 140,000 clones; 87% were seen once. The starting material was CD8+ T cells sorted from blood, obtained at week 0. The receptor was derived from a human donor with alopecia areata.

The CDR3 DNA reads as TGTGCCAGCAGCTACCCTCAGGTAGATACGCAGTATTTT. Translating it yields CASSYPQVDTQYF. The chain employs TRBV7-9 and TRBJ2-3; the D is unclear. The germline gives CDR1 SEHNR, CDR2 FQNEAQ (reference sequence). Trimming shortened V by 4 bases and J by 5 bases, and 10 bases separated the two germline ends. The CDR3 is 13 residues long.